This TCR beta chain emerged from a study of shared clonotypes between healthy human individuals. Study-wide results and caveats: In contrast to clonotypes shared by all four donors, non-shared clonotypes had lower generation probabilities.

Germline trimming cut 1 base from V and 7 bases from J; bases unmatched to any gene: 8. The CDR3 covers 15 residues. From germline, CDR1 is SGHKS and CDR2 YYEKEE (reference sequence). Several immunoSEQ plates received, in even portions, the genomic DNA of each subset. TCRdb's table, derived via immunoSEQ multiplex PCR, lists solely in-frame clones and lacks some. This sample has over 850,000 clones, with approximately 78% found just once. With respect to this clone: Its antigen remains unidentified.

The receptor was derived from a man aged 18 to 29 in good health. Some clones in this sample may be carry-over from other donors' samples. Sequenced: memory CD4+ T cells from PBMCs. The subset here: CD45RA-negative fraction. The chain links TRBV5-5 to TRBJ2-7; 10 bases map to TRBD2. As DNA, the CDR3 is TGTGCCAGCAGCTTGCGTACTAGCGGGGAAGGGGAGCAGTACTTC. Its translation: CASSLRTSGEGEQYF.